The entry below gives a single T cell receptor (beta chain) sequence along with its context. This clone's antigen is unknown. Nothing much larger sits one base from this clone, and base qualities are not available. The goal of deep resolution MiSeq sequencing was a depth between 1 in 1 million and 1 in 200,000 T cells, and coverage averaged 10x per clonotype. TCR beta libraries were generated with the immunoSEQ hsTCRB Kit. Per the authors' processing: The data were analyzed with ImmunoSEQ Analyzer and ImmunoSEQ Data Assistant, and V, D and J gene assignments followed IMGT definitions. Clonality, which ranges from 0 to 1, was calculated by subtracting the normalized Shannon entropy of productive rearrangement frequencies from one. Only overrepresented clonotypes making up at least 0.05% of the repertoire of each patient were included in the public clonotype analysis. Roughly 13 repertoires from age-matched healthy donors, obtained from immuneACCESS, served as clonality controls. TCRdb retrieved this table from immuneACCESS and kept in-frame rearrangements only. Not all clones are present; in checked studies, unresolved V genes account for under half, and no reason is known for the remainder. Clone size and V and J calls were adopted from that table, with D and trimming inferred from the DNA. This sample gives 110,000 to 150,000 clones in total; around 93% of them show up just once. Together, the top ten hold less than 14% of the sample.

The data derive from a study of cytotoxic CD8 clonotypes in ibrutinib-treated CLL (dated by TCRdb to the early 2020s). Context from the whole study: The cohort included roughly 15 treatment-naive and roughly 10 relapsed/refractory patients; about 17 were IGHV unmutated. Responses were partial in some 24 patients and complete in 2; after median approximately 66 months follow-up, roughly 15 stayed in remission and roughly twelve progressed. Patients were still on ibrutinib when every remission and progressive disease sample was collected. Of the approximately 86 people in the trial, approximately 24 had longitudinal samples available. Response samples were taken after a median of approximately a year on treatment, ranging from 6 to 36 months. An average of roughly 250,000 productive templates and tens of thousands of productive rearrangements was obtained per sample. Cryopreserved peripheral blood mononuclear cells were collected at three points: before therapy, at response, and at either sustained remission or disease progression. Here is what the overall study found, with its caveats: At baseline, clonality was higher than in age-matched healthy donors and showed a strong correlation with circulating CD8+ T-cell counts. Sampling times were not matched between patients in sustained remission and patients whose disease was progressing, and lymph node repertoires were not examined. Public clonotypes were rare and either contracted or stayed stable during treatment, and the rise in clonality at ibrutinib response reflected the expansion of private clonotypes. Clonality increased at ibrutinib response, stayed stable in sustained remission, and fell back toward baseline at progression.

In the paper's terms, the time point label means: about 11 months on ibrutinib. For TCR beta library preparation, 2 to 2.5 micrograms of genomic DNA were isolated from cryopreserved PBMCs. Longitudinal blood samples from CLL patients receiving ibrutinib monotherapy were subjected to high-throughput TCR beta sequencing. The patients took part in an open-label, single-center phase 2 trial of ibrutinib monotherapy. This TCR was recovered from a human donor with chronic lymphocytic leukemia. The source was PBMCs, collected after 12 months of ibrutinib treatment.

CDR3 protein: CASSLGGSQLNTQYF. The DNA is TGCGCCAGCAGCTTGGGTGGGAGTCAACTTAATACGCAGTATTTT. The rearranged segments are TRBV5-1 and TRBJ2-3; tentative D gene TRBD2, with 5 bases matching. Trimming at the junction amounts to 0 bases on V and 7 bases on J, and the germline ends lie 15 bases apart. The germline V gene specifies SGHRS as CDR1 and YFSETQ as CDR2. The CDR3 holds 15 amino acids from the cysteine to the phenylalanine. CDR3 DNA only is kept here, 45 bases in frame from base 1.